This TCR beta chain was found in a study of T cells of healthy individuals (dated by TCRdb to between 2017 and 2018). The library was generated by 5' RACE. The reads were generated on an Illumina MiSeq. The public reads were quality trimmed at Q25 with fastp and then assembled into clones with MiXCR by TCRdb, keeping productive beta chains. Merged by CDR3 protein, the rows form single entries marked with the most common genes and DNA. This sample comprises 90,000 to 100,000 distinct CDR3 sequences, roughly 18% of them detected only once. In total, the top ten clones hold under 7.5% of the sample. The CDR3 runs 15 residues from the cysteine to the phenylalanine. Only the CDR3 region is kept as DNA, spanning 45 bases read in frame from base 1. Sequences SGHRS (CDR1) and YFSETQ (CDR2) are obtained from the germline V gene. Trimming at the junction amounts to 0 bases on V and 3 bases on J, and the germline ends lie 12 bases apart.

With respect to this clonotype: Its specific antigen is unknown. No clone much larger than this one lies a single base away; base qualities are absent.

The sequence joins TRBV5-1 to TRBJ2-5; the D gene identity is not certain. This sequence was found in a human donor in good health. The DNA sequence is TGCGCCAGCAGCTTGGAGGTGGGGAACAAAGAGACCCAGTACTTC. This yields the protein CASSLEVGNKETQYF. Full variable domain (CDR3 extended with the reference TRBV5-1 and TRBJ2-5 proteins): KAGVTQTPRYLIKTRGQQVTLSCSPISGHRSVSWYQQTPGQGLQFLFEYFSETQRNKGNFPGRFSGRQFSNSRSEMNVSTLELGDSALYLCASSLEVGNKETQYFGPGTRLLVL.